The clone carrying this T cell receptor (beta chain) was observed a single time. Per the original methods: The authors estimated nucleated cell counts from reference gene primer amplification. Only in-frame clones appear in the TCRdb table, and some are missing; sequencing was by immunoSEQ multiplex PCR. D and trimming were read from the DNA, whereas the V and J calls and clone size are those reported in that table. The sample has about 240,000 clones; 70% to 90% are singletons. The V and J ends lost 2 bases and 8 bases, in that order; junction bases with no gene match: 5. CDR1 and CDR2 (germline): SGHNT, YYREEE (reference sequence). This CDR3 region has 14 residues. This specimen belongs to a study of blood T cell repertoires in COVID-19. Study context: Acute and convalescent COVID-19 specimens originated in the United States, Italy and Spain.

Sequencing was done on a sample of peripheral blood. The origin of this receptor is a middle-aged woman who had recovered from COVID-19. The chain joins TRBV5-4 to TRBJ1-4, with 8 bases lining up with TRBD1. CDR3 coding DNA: TGTGCCAGCAGCTTCGGACAGGGTGGGGAAAAACTGTTTTTT. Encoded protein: CASSFGQGGEKLFF. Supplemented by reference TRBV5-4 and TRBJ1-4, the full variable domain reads ETGVTQSPTHLIKTRGQQVTLRCSSQSGHNTVSWYQQALGQGPQFIFQYYREEENGRGNFPPRFSGLQFPNYSSELNVNALELDDSALYLCASSFGQGGEKLFFGSGTQLSVL.